The source of this T cell receptor beta chain is a study of cytotoxic CD8 clonotypes in ibrutinib-treated CLL. Sequencing sought depths of 1 in 200,000 to 1 in 1 million T cells. Measured with immunoSEQ multiplex PCR; TCRdb has only the in-frame clones, and not every one. Here the sample spans 200,000 to 250,000 clones, more than 75% being singletons. This clone was recorded once. V lost 1 base and J lost 4, with 11 bases in between. The CDR3 totals 14 residues. In germline, CDR1 is SGHRS, CDR2 YFSETQ. V is TRBV5-1 and J is TRBJ1-1, with D unresolved. The sequence came from a human donor with chronic lymphocytic leukemia. The sequencing here drew on PBMCs, taken after 12 months of ibrutinib treatment. The chain's CDR3 is CASSLSPPSTEAFF. The CDR3 DNA follows: TGCGCCAGCAGCTTGTCCCCCCCCAGCACTGAAGCTTTCTTT.